A single sample is the source of the 24 T cell receptor beta chains below, sequenced in a study of T-cell reconstitution after alpha-beta-depleted transplantation in children. This sample's TCRbeta library carried unique molecular identifier barcodes. TCRdb analysed the PCR reads with MiXCR anew, one entry per CDR3 protein. The repertoire holds over 550,000 distinct CDR3 sequences, with about 10% as singletons. This specimen was PBMCs from the stem cell graft donor, taken from the stem cell graft. Receptors originate from a human donor who donated a stem cell graft to a child with acute myeloid leukemia.

This clonotype occurred many times. This chain connects TRBV29-1 to TRBJ1-1, with 7 bases fitting TRBD1. The CDR3 totals 13 residues. The J segment lost 4 bases and the V segment lost 6 bases, leaving 8 bases of the junction unmatched. Germline V gives CDR1 SQVTM, CDR2 ANQGSEA. The CDR3 nucleotides are TGCAGCGTCGTCGACAGGGAGGCCACTGAAGCTTTCTTT. Translated: CSVVDREATEAFF.

As to this clonotype: A read error may explain this, as a much larger clone is one base away. The CDR3 does not close with the conserved phenylalanine or tryptophan, likely indicating a read error. The chain joins TRBV4-3 to TRBJ1-1; TRBD1 matches at 9 bases. Trimming took 0 bases from V and 4 from J; bases not matched to a gene: 6. The length of the CDR3 is 16 residues. Germline V gene data show CDR1 as LGHNA and CDR2 as YSLEER. The CDR3 loop reads CASSQDLGTGSTEAFL. Written as DNA, the CDR3 is TGCGCCAGCAGCCAAGATTTGGGGACAGGGTCCACTGAAGCTTTCCTT.

This clonotype was counted only a few times. J is TRBJ2-7 and V is TRBV20-1; 8 bases agree with TRBD1. V dropped 5 bases and J dropped 3; count of bases not matched to a gene: 9. Germline CDR1 is DFQATT and CDR2 is SNEGSKA (reference sequence). The length of the CDR3 is 14 residues. CDR3 sequence (DNA): TGCAGTGCTCACCGACAGGGGTCTTACTACGAGCAGTACTTC. Its translation: CSAHRQGSYYEQYF.

This clonotype has just a few counts. The chain is built from TRBV29-1 and TRBJ1-1, with 7 bases fitting TRBD1. V trimming: 7 bases; J trimming: 2 bases; junction bases outside the gene matches: 10. CDR1 and CDR2 (germline): SQVTM, ANQGSEA. The CDR3 length is 14 residues. CDR3 DNA: TGCAGCGCCCTTCCAGGGGGGCGTAACACTGAAGCTTTCTTT. Translating gives CSALPGGRNTEAFF. The full variable domain, completed using reference TRBV29-1 and TRBJ1-1, is SAVISQKPSRDICQRGTSLTIQCQVDSQVTMMFWYRQQPGQSLTLIATANQGSEATYESGFVIDKFPISRPNLTFSTLTVSNMSPEDSSIYLCSALPGGRNTEAFFGQGTRLTVV.

The CDR3 nucleotides are TGTGCCAGCAGTCACCGGGACAGGGCCTACGAGCAGTACTTC. Protein: CASSHRDRAYEQYF. V and J are TRBV3-1 and TRBJ2-7, with 9 bases identical to TRBD1. The germline CDR1 and CDR2 sequences are LGHDT and YNNKEL (reference sequence). The CDR3 covers 14 residues. Trimming cost V 6 bases and J 2 bases; bases outside gene matches: 5.

This clonotype was seen a handful of times. V usage is TRBV29-1 and J usage is TRBJ2-1; TRBD2 is a possible D gene (5 bases). CDR3 length equals 11 residues. Trimming stripped 7 bases from V and 14 bases from J, with 18 bases between. Germline lookup yields CDR1 SQVTM and CDR2 ANQGSEA. CDR3 in amino acids: CSATRFSEEFF. The CDR3 bases are TGCAGCGCTACTAGATTCTCCGAGGAGTTCTTC.

The chain combines TRBV2 with TRBJ2-1; 9 bases line up with TRBD1. The CDR3 consists of 10 residues. V dropped 9 bases and J dropped 13; count of bases not matched to a gene: 4. CDR1 and CDR2 (germline): SNHLY, FYNNEI. The DNA of the CDR3 is TGTGCCAGTCGGGGACAGGGCCAGTTCTTC. Encoded protein: CASRGQGQFF.

The table lists this clonotype with many counts. V gene TRBV7-9 combines with J gene TRBJ1-2, with 9 nucleotides matching TRBD1. V shed 4 bases, J shed 3 bases, and the junction held 9 bases outside the gene matches. From germline, CDR1 is SEHNR and CDR2 FQNEAQ (reference sequence). CDR3 size: 16 residues. CDR3 protein: CASSSIQGAEYYGYTF. The CDR3 coding sequence is TGTGCCAGCAGCTCCATACAGGGGGCGGAATACTATGGCTACACCTTC.

CDR3 in amino acids: CASSQELGGIFSNTGELFF. CDR3 sequence (DNA): TGCGCCAGCAGCCAAGAGCTGGGTGGAATTTTTTCGAACACCGGGGAGCTGTTTTTT. The chain employs TRBV4-3 and TRBJ2-2; D remains unclear. The germline V gene has CDR1 LGHNA and CDR2 YSLEER. The CDR3 has 19 residues. Trimming left V 0 bases short and J 0 bases short, with 17 bases between.

The V and J genes are TRBV12-3 or TRBV12-4 and TRBJ2-5; 7 bases agree with TRBD2. The CDR3 has 13 amino acids. J gave up 3 bases and V 8 bases, and 6 bases lay outside the gene matches. This CDR3 reads CASGPSGEETQYF. The CDR3 DNA reads as TGTGCCAGCGGCCCTAGCGGCGAAGAGACCCAGTACTTC.

The J gene is TRBJ2-2, the V gene TRBV2, with D possibly matching TRBD1 (5 bases). In germline, CDR1 is SNHLY, CDR2 FYNNEI. V dropped 7 bases and J dropped 7 bases, with 16 bases sitting between them. This CDR3 spans 14 amino acids. CDR3 amino acids: CASIVEGAGGELFF. Here the CDR3 DNA reads TGTGCCAGCATTGTGGAAGGGGCCGGCGGGGAGCTGTTTTTT.

CDR3 region: CASSFGTGGVIGYTF. CDR3 nucleotide sequence: TGTGCCAGCAGTTTCGGGACAGGGGGTGTCATTGGCTACACCTTC. The chain joins TRBV2 to TRBJ1-2; 11 nucleotides align to TRBD1. The CDR3 length is 15 residues. Germline V lookup: CDR1 SNHLY, CDR2 FYNNEI. J lost 7 bases, V lost 5 bases, and 9 bases had no gene match.

This clonotype was counted ten times or more. The chain has TRBV5-1 and TRBJ2-5; D uncertain. The CDR3 is 14 residues long. V gave up 0 bases and J gave up 5 bases, with 11 bases separating them. Germline values: CDR1 SGHRS, CDR2 YFSETQ. The CDR3 loop is CASSLGISSETQYF. CDR3 DNA sequence: TGCGCCAGCAGCTTGGGAATAAGTAGCGAGACCCAGTACTTC.

The V gene is TRBV20-1, the J gene TRBJ1-1, with no clear D. CDR1 DFQATT and CDR2 SNEGSKA come from the germline V gene (reference sequence). Trimming cost V 6 bases and J 1 base, with 18 bases left between them. CDR3 length: 15 amino acids. The CDR3 spells CSARKQTPPNTEAFF. DNA for the CDR3: TGCAGTGCCAGAAAACAAACACCCCCGAACACTGAAGCTTTCTTT.

The chain employs TRBV6-2 or TRBV6-3 and TRBJ2-1; D gene uncertain. The germline V gene encodes CDR1 MNHEY and CDR2 SVGEGT. The V end was cut by 2 bases, the J end by 7 bases, with 3 bases between. The CDR3 sequence is 11 residues long. CDR3 sequence reads: CASSYTNEQFF. Written as DNA, the CDR3 is TGTGCCAGCAGTTACACAAATGAGCAGTTCTTC.

The chain couples TRBV11-2 to TRBJ2-1; 15 positions agree with TRBD2. Germline loops: CDR1 SGHAT, CDR2 FQNNGV. The CDR3 has 16 amino acids. V dropped 4 bases and J dropped 12; count of bases not matched to a gene: 10. In nucleotides, the CDR3 is TGTGCCAGCAGCTCAGACGGACTAGCGGGAGGGCCTTCGCAGTTCTTC. Protein sequence: CASSSDGLAGGPSQFF. Drawing the rest from reference TRBV11-2 and TRBJ2-1, the complete variable domain is EAGVAQSPRYKIIEKRQSVAFWCNPISGHATLYWYQQILGQGPKLLIQFQNNGVVDDSQLPKDRFSAERLKGVDSTLKIQPAKLEDSAVYLCASSSDGLAGGPSQFFGPGTRLTVL.

The rearrangement uses TRBV18 and TRBJ2-1; 7 nucleotides align to TRBD2. The CDR3 runs 16 residues. V was clipped by 2 bases and J by 5 bases; unmatched bases: 9. Per germline, CDR1 KGHSH and CDR2 LQKENI. The CDR3 nucleotides read TGTGCCAGCTCACCATACGGCGGGGGTGTCGACAATGAGCAGTTCTTC. As protein: CASSPYGGGVDNEQFF.

This clonotype appeared a few times. The chain is built from TRBV29-1 and TRBJ2-7; 9 bases are shared with TRBD1. V shed 7 bases and J 3 bases; nucleotides not matched to a gene: 13. Germline lookup yields CDR1 SQVTM and CDR2 ANQGSEA. This CDR3 is built from 15 residues. The CDR3 loop reads CSDRYNRGQNYEQYF. CDR3 DNA: TGCAGCGATAGATACAACAGGGGGCAGAACTACGAGCAGTACTTC.

This clonotype was detected only a few times. The chain uses TRBV20-1 and TRBJ2-3; tentatively, D is TRBD1 (5 bases). Germline V gene sequence: CDR1 DFQATT, CDR2 SNEGSKA (reference sequence). The V end lost 0 bases, the J end lost 10 bases, and 11 bases lay between the germline ends. The CDR3 has 12 amino acids. Here the CDR3 DNA reads TGCAGTGCTAGAGATAAAGGGGCAGCGCAGTATTTT. It codes for CSARDKGAAQYF.

In its sample, this clonotype was seen many times. The chain couples TRBV10-3 to TRBJ1-1; maybe TRBD1 (5 bases). The CDR3 sequence is 13 residues long. CDR1 is ENHRY, CDR2 SYGVKD, per germline. V lost 4 bases to trimming and J lost 6 bases, with 12 bases between them. The CDR3, as DNA: TGTGCCATCAGTGCCGGGGGGTACCCTGAAGCTTTCTTT. This sequence encodes CAISAGGYPEAFF.

This clonotype was observed many times. This chain links TRBV27 with TRBJ2-7; D gene unclear. V gave up 8 bases and J gave up 0 bases, with 17 bases separating them. Germline CDR1 and CDR2: MNHEY and SMNVEV (reference sequence). The CDR3 spans 15 residues. The CDR3 DNA follows: TGTGCCAGCTGGACCCAACTCCTGAGCTCCTACGAGCAGTACTTC. Amino acid sequence: CASWTQLLSSYEQYF.

This clonotype has a handful of counts. The chain employs TRBV6-2 or TRBV6-3 and TRBJ2-1; a weak D match, TRBD1 (6 bases). Germline CDR1 MNHEY, CDR2 SVGEGT. The V and J ends lost 4 bases and 7 bases respectively, with 20 bases between them. The CDR3 consists of 16 residues. The chain's CDR3 is CASSSQGKGGRNEQFF. The CDR3 nucleotides are TGTGCCAGCAGTTCACAGGGAAAAGGTGGTAGGAATGAGCAGTTCTTC.

A few counts support this clonotype. J is TRBJ1-6 and V is TRBV28; 7 positions agree with TRBD1. CDR3 length equals 17 residues. V shed 3 bases and J 0 bases; nucleotides not matched to a gene: 5. Germline lookup yields CDR1 MDHEN and CDR2 SYDVKM. Here the CDR3 DNA reads TGTGCCAGCAGTTTCCCCAGGGGGAGCTCCTATAATTCACCCCTCCACTTT. Its translation is CASSFPRGSSYNSPLHF.

This clonotype was picked up a small number of times. This chain uses TRBV20-1 with TRBJ2-7; 8 bases agree with TRBD2. Germline V gives CDR1 DFQATT, CDR2 SNEGSKA (reference sequence). V lost 6 bases and J lost 2; bases outside the gene matches: 12. The CDR3 is 15 residues long. The CDR3 loop is CSATRAGAGAYEQYF. In nucleotides, the CDR3 is TGCAGTGCCACGCGAGCGGGAGCGGGCGCCTACGAGCAGTACTTC.